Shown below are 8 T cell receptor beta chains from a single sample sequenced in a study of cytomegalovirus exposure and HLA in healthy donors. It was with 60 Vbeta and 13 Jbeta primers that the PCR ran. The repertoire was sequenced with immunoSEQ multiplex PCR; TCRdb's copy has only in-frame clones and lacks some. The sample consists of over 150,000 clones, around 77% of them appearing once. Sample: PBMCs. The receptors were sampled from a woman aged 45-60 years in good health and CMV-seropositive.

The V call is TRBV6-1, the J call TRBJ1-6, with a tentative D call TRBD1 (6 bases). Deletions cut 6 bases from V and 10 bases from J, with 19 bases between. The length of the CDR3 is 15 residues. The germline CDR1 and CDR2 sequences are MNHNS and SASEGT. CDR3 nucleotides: TGTGCCAGCAGGGCGACAGGTGGTGATGGCTCACCCCTCCACTTT. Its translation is CASRATGGDGSPLHF.

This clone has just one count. The CDR3, as DNA: TGTGCCAGCAGTCGAGGGAGGGCCGATGGAGATACGCAGTATTTT. Translated: CASSRGRADGDTQYF. J is TRBJ2-3 and V is TRBV7-8; 7 positions match TRBD2. The junction had 11 bases not matched to a gene; V was cut back by 6 bases and J by 5 bases. The length of the CDR3 is 15 residues. The germline gives CDR1 SGHVS, CDR2 FQNEAQ.

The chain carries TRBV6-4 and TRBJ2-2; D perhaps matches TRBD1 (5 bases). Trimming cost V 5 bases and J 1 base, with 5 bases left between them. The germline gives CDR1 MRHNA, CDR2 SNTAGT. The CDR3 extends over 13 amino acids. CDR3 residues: CASSTGNTGELFF. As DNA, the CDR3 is TGTGCCAGCAGTACAGGGAACACCGGGGAGCTGTTTTTT.

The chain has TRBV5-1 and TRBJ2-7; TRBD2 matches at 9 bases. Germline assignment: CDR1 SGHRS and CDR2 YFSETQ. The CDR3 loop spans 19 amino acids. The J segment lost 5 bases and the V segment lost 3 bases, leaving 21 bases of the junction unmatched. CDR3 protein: CASSSPLRGGLGTTDEQYF. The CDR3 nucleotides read TGCGCCAGCAGCTCACCCCTGCGGGGGGGCTTGGGGACCACGGACGAGCAGTACTTC. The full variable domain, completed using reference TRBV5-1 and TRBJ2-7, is KAGVTQTPRYLIKTRGQQVTLSCSPISGHRSVSWYQQTPGQGLQFLFEYFSETQRNKGNFPGRFSGRQFSNSRSEMNVSTLELGDSALYLCASSSPLRGGLGTTDEQYFGPGTRLTVT.

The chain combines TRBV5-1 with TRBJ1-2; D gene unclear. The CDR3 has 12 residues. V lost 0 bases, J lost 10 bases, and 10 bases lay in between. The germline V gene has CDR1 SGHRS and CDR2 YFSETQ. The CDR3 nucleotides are TGCGCCAGCAGCTTGGACCTAGGTACCTACACCTTC. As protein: CASSLDLGTYTF.

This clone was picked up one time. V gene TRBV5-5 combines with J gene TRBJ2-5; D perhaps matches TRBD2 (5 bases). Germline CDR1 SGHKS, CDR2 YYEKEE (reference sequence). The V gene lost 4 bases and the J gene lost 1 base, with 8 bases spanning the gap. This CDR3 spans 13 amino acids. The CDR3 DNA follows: TGTGCCAGCAGCCCGGACTCCCAAGAGACCCAGTACTTC. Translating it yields CASSPDSQETQYF.

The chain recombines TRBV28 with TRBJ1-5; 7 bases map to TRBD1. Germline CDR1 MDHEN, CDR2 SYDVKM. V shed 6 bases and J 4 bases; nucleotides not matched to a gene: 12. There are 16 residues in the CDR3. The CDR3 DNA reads TGTGCCAGCAGCTCCAATCCGGGACAGAAGAATCAGCCCCAGCATTTT. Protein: CASSSNPGQKNQPQHF.

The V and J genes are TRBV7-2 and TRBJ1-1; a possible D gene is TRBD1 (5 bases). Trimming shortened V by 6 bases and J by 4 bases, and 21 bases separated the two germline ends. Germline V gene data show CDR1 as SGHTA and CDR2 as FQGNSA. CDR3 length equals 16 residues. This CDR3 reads CASRGPSGGGITEAFF. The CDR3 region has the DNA TGTGCCAGCAGGGGGCCATCCGGGGGAGGAATCACTGAAGCTTTCTTT.